This T cell receptor (beta chain) was found in a study of cytomegalovirus exposure and HLA in healthy donors (dated by TCRdb to about 2017). Looking at the study overall: An earlier analysis of several hundred of the donors reported 250 to 350 Gb of sequence data and more than 90 million unique TCR beta sequences from 150 million to 200 million T cells. The study combined high-throughput TCR immunosequencing, statistical association of individual TCRs with disease status, and machine learning to predict cytomegalovirus infection status. Donor age, sex, ethnicity and CMV serostatus were compiled together with the repertoire data. The study profiled the T cell repertoires of some 610 subjects by immunosequencing and related them to cytomegalovirus serostatus. Among 350 to 400 genotyped donors of the cohort, an average of 235,054 unique TCR beta nucleotide sequences were sequenced per donor, roughly 20% of them non-productive. Every repertoire in the discovery cohort had been generated on one and the same sequencing platform. An earlier analysis of around 540 of the donors applied high-throughput TCR beta sequencing to assess whether each TCR beta V gene segment acted as functional or pseudogenic. Rather than drawing on any new phenotypic data, the later analysis identified candidate immune exposures from TCR beta sequences and the way those sequences occurred across donors. HLA typing included class I and class II loci at four-digit resolution. An early release that covered fewer than 800 HLA-typed donors contained around 300 gigabases of sequencing data and about 93 million unique TCR sequences. The study aimed to test whether signatures of past pathogen exposure could be identified by cataloging public T cell receptors. Several DR-DQ haplotypes were treated as single units for association and clustering because of strong linkage in the cohort. The number of donors typed differed by locus, with about 629-640 for A, B, C, DRB1 and DQB1, around 560 for DQA1, some 570 for DPA1, and around 430 for DPB1. To study patterns of TCR occurrence, a later analysis re-analyzed previously published TCR beta repertoires from around 670 donors and added high-resolution HLA genotyping. Among the approximately 420 genotyped donors, approximately 81% belonged to the genetic ancestry cluster associated with self-reported Caucasian donors. A later genetic analysis took genome-wide SNP genotypes for about 55% of the roughly 700 donors and used that subset as a discovery cohort. A separate validation cohort of roughly 130 different subjects was used in addition to the 666-subject first cohort.

CDR1 and CDR2 (MNHEY, SMNVEV) derive from the germline V gene (reference sequence). V is cut by 4 bases and J by 12 bases, and the space between the germline ends is 15 bases. From its cysteine to its phenylalanine, the CDR3 spans 13 amino acids. Only the CDR3 DNA stays, 39 bases, in frame from base 1. Overall study results and their limits: Correlated functional status among segregating V segments might reflect linkage disequilibrium, but an unknown experimental factor could not be ruled out. An association between a missense DCLRE1C variant and V-gene and J-gene trimming of TCR beta chains was found in a later genetic analysis and replicated in an independent cohort. Specific HLA alleles were associated with 15,000 to 20,000 TCR beta sequences at a false discovery rate of 0.05 in a later analysis. The presence/absence analyses assumed that sequencing depth was roughly uniform across donors, and that assumption may not be true. According to a later analysis, TCR association rates differed among HLA loci, with DRB1 alleles showing the most associated TCRs and HLA-C alleles showing the fewest. Most CMV-associated TCR beta chains appeared to be HLA-restricted in a later analysis, and the HLA associations seemed to be driven largely by CMV exposure. Most TCR sequences were observed very rarely across donors, whereas some public TCRs were present in many individuals. Some IMGT-functional V segments, including TRBV6-2 and TRBV6-3, could not be told apart with the 87-base-pair reads, so those segments were excluded. HLA typing was unavailable for some donors at each locus, so association tests used only the typed subset. An earlier analysis of approximately 540 of the donors showed that most TCR beta V segments appeared in productive rearrangements either about 90% or about 30% of the time, which broadly matched IMGT annotations. This cohort had only TCR beta chains sequenced, and the lack of alpha or paired-chain data limited which features could be detected. Compared with the roughly 670-donor mean, donors in an Asian-associated ancestry cluster had fewer N-insertions in productive TCRs, according to a later genetic analysis. A few of the identified cytomegalovirus-associated TCR beta chains were confirmed in vitro to be specific for cytomegalovirus antigens. The authors suggested that the approach could potentially be generalized to other disease states and immunological phenotypes. A further reported finding was that TCR beta sequences accurately predicted the HLA-A and HLA-B alleles for most subjects in the first cohort. Because counts were too low, approximately 18 rarely observed V segments, including chromosome 9 orphons, were excluded from the earlier analysis of several hundred of the donors. Immune exposure information for the cohort was limited to CMV serostatus. The classifier was reported to diagnose cytomegalovirus status with high specificity and sensitivity in both the original and validation cohorts. Assigning TCR associations to individual alleles was difficult when HLA alleles, especially DR and DQ, strongly co-occurred. A later analysis reported that several top co-occurrence clusters appeared linked to parvovirus B19, influenza, CMV and Epstein-Barr virus. In the study, 164 TCR beta chains were listed as associated with cytomegalovirus. In a later analysis, HLA-associated TCR beta chains were found to be more clonally expanded and to have lower generation probabilities than equally common non-associated chains. A cluster of highly shared sequence variants was judged likely to represent a technical artifact of the sequencing pipeline.

The cohort consisted of approximately 690 healthy bone marrow donors. Cohort members were all nominally healthy when sampled, although unrecorded immune exposures were likely present. The donor tested CMV seronegative, placing the donor among the 350 or so seronegative members of the cohort. A peripheral blood sample was provided by each donor, and peripheral blood mononuclear cells were used for TCR beta sequencing. Genomic DNA extraction from the blood cell samples was performed with the Qiagen DNeasy Blood Extraction Kit. The protocol used for the library was the immunoSEQ multiplex PCR assay. For the multiplex PCR, a mixture combining 60 forward primers for TCR Vbeta segments and 13 reverse primers for TCR Jbeta segments was used. The CDR3 region of rearranged TCR beta genes was amplified from genomic DNA with a multiplex PCR assay. The Illumina HiSeq System was used to sequence the amplified TCR beta libraries as 87-base-pair reads. Regarding the original processing steps: A later analysis tallied around 80 million unique TCR beta chains across the 660 or so repertoires, and some 12 million of those chains were shared by two or more donors. To remove PCR and sequencing errors, raw reads were error-corrected and collapsed into unique sequences using a nearest-neighbor algorithm that merged closely related sequences. V, D and J gene segments were assigned by aligning CDR3 sequences to IMGT reference sequences. Each retained sequence needed at least a six-nucleotide match to both a V gene segment and a J gene segment. Rearrangements were called productive when the CDR3 lacked stop codons and stayed in frame with V and J; all others were non-productive. Following IMGT convention, CDR3 was defined as the stretch from the second conserved V-encoded cysteine up to the conserved J-encoded phenylalanine. The earlier analysis of approximately 500 of the donors excluded sequences that lacked an unambiguous match to a single V gene segment. In an earlier analysis of approximately 610 of the donors, V segments were called functional above 56.7% productive rearrangements and were called segregating when the between-donor standard deviation exceeded 5%. A statistical classification framework was built to diagnose cytomegalovirus status from the catalog of TCR beta chain sequences. A later analysis assigned V and J genes by comparing TCR nucleotide sequences with IMGT/GENE-DB human TR gene sequences. The TCRdist pipeline was used in a later analysis to assign CDR3 sequences and most-parsimonious VDJ recombination scenarios. A later analysis defined each TCR beta chain by its CDR3 amino acid sequence plus V-gene family, and excluded reads lacking a unique V-gene family. As a way to deal with suspected cross-contamination and a sequencing artifact, a later analysis dropped under 600 nucleotide sequences that were highly shared and had low generation probability. In a later analysis, a clonal expansion index was calculated for each public chain from normalized within-repertoire ranks of inferred template counts. In a later analysis, generation probabilities were computed using a VDJ recombination model fitted to out-of-frame rearrangements, and the results were checked against IGoR. A later analysis scored TCR-TCR, TCR-HLA and TCR-CMV co-occurrence with hypergeometric tests, applying a repertoire-size bias correction to TCR pairs. A later analysis estimated false discovery rates by permuting HLA or CMV assignments 20 times. In a later analysis, co-occurring TCRs were grouped with DBSCAN, and TCRdist sequence similarity was added when clustering was performed within HLA-allele-positive subsets. Repertoires with fewer than 30,000 or more than 120,000 public chains, plus five repertoires with anomalous nucleotide sharing, were excluded from co-occurrence clustering. TCRdb took over this immuneACCESS table, retaining in-frame rearrangements with V and J assigned. Such tables are incomplete; in checked studies, under half of the missing clones stem from an unresolved V gene, and the remainder is unexplained. V and J calls plus clone size are reproduced from that table; the DNA served to infer D and trimming. The table for this sample lists some 140,000 clones; around 75% of them were counted only once. The ten largest make up around 3% of the sample.

In regard to this clone: What this receptor recognizes is not known. Per-base quality was not reported, and no clone a single base away is much larger than it.

The sequence was obtained from a female donor in good health and CMV-seronegative. The material sequenced was PBMCs. The sequence links TRBV27 to TRBJ1-4, with the D gene not confidently named. The CDR3 loop reads CASSSGRGTELFF. The DNA is as follows: TGTGCCAGCAGTTCTGGACGGGGAACGGAACTGTTTTTT.